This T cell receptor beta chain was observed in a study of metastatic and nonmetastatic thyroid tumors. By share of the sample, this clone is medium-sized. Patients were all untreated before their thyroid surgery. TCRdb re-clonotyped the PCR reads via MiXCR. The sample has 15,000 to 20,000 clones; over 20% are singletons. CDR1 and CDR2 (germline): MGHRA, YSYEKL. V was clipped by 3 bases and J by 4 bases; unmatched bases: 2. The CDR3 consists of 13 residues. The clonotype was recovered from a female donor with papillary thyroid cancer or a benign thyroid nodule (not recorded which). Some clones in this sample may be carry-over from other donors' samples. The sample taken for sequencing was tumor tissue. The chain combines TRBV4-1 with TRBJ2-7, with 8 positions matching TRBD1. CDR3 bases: TGCGCCAGCAGCCAGAGACAGGGGTACGAGCAGTACTTC. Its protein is CASSQRQGYEQYF.